Listed below are T cell receptor beta chains from one sample, sequenced in a study of TIL therapy for anti-PD-1-resistant metastatic lung cancer. Measured with immunoSEQ multiplex PCR; TCRdb has only the in-frame clones, and not every one. The data hold about 60,000 clones, with approximately 69% observed a single time. Sequences were derived from blood, sampled at baseline. All receptors come from a person between 25 and 80 years old with non-small cell lung cancer. Both conserved end residues are part of each CDR3. Each record gives: clone size, J gene, CDR3 length, V gene, D gene, CDR3 protein, CDR3 DNA. A D gene is named only where the DNA matches it firmly. The listing skips clone size in some rows; elsewhere it reads once, few, many or a size class.

few	TRBJ2-2	13	TRBV2	-	CASIFFVTGELFF	TGTGCCAGTATCTTCTTTGTCACCGGGGAGCTGTTTTTT
-	TRBJ1-1	14	TRBV19	-	CASRPGTRDTEAFF	TGTGCCAGTAGACCAGGGACCAGGGACACTGAAGCTTTCTTT
-	TRBJ2-2	15	TRBV7-9	TRBD1	CASSSRDRMTGELFF	TGTGCCAGCAGCTCCCGGGACAGGATGACCGGGGAGCTGTTTTTT
-	TRBJ1-1	14	TRBV30	-	CAWSVPPGTAEAFF	TGTGCCTGGAGTGTCCCACCTGGGACGGCAGAAGCTTTCTTT
-	TRBJ1-2	13	TRBV9	-	CASSVAGYDGYTF	TGTGCCAGCAGCGTAGCAGGGTATGATGGCTACACCTTC
-	TRBJ2-3	14	TRBV19	-	CASSIQAQQGTQYF	TGTGCCAGTAGTATCCAGGCTCAACAGGGTACGCAGTATTTT
-	TRBJ2-1	13	TRBV6-1	-	CASSVALSNEQFF	TGTGCCAGCAGTGTGGCTCTCTCAAATGAGCAGTTCTTC
-	TRBJ1-3	15	TRBV11-3	-	CASSLRAASGNTIYF	TGTGCCAGCAGCTTACGGGCAGCCTCTGGAAACACCATATATTTT
few	TRBJ1-5	15	TRBV19	-	CASSIAWTPNQPQHF	TGTGCCAGTAGTATAGCTTGGACACCTAATCAGCCCCAGCATTTT
-	TRBJ1-4	14	TRBV11-2	-	CASSFWTAEEKLFF	TGTGCCAGCAGCTTTTGGACAGCGGAAGAAAAACTGTTTTTT
-	TRBJ2-2	15	TRBV30	TRBD1	CAWSYRDRDTGELFF	TGTGCCTGGAGTTACCGGGACAGGGACACCGGGGAGCTGTTTTTT
-	TRBJ1-2	15	TRBV7-8	-	CASSLAPGRGYGYTF	TGTGCCAGCAGCTTAGCGCCGGGGAGAGGGTATGGCTACACCTTC
-	TRBJ2-1	15	TRBV10-3	-	CAISELGQGGGEQFF	TGTGCCATCAGTGAGCTCGGACAGGGAGGGGGTGAGCAGTTCTTC
once	TRBJ2-7	13	TRBV7-9	-	CASSLGGSGEQYF	TGTGCCAGCAGCTTAGGAGGGTCTGGCGAGCAGTACTTC
once	TRBJ2-5	15	TRBV9	-	CASSVAGGNIETQYF	TGTGCCAGCAGCGTAGCGGGGGGCAACATAGAGACCCAGTACTTC
-	TRBJ2-5	15	TRBV6-5	TRBD2	CASSLAGGSQETQYF	TGTGCCAGCAGTTTAGCGGGGGGCTCCCAAGAGACCCAGTACTTC
-	TRBJ2-5	18	TRBV5-1	TRBD1	CASSFTMTGGFNLETQYF	TGCGCCAGCAGCTTTACAATGACAGGGGGATTTAATTTGGAGACCCAGTACTTC